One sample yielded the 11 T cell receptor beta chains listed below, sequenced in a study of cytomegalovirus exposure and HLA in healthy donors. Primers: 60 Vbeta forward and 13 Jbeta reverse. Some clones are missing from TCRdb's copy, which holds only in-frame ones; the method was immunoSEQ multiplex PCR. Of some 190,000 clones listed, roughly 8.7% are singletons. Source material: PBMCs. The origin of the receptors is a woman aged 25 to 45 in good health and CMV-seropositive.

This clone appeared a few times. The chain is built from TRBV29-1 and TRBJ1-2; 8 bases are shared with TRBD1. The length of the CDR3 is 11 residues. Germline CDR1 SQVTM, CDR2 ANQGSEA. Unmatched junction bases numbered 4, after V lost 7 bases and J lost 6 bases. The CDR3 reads CSDRTGNGYTF. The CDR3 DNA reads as TGCAGCGACCGGACAGGGAATGGCTACACCTTC.

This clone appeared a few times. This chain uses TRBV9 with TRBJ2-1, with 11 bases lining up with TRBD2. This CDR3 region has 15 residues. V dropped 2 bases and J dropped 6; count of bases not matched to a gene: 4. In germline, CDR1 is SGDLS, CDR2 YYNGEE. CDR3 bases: TGTGCCAGCAGCGTCGGTAGCGGGAGGGCCAATGAGCAGTTCTTC. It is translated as CASSVGSGRANEQFF.

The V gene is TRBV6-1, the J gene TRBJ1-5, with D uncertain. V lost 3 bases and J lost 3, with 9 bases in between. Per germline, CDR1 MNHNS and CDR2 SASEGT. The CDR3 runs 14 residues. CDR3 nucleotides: TGTGCCAGCAGTGAGGGCACTGACAATCAGCCCCAGCATTTT. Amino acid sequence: CASSEGTDNQPQHF.

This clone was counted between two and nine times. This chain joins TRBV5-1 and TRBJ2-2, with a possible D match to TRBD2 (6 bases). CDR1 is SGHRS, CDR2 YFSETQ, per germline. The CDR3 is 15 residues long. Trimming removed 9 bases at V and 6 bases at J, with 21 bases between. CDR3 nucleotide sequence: TGCGCCACCTCGAGACTAGTCAGTTCCGCCGGGGAGCTGTTTTTT. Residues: CATSRLVSSAGELFF. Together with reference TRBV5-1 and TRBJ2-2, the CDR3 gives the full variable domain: KAGVTQTPRYLIKTRGQQVTLSCSPISGHRSVSWYQQTPGQGLQFLFEYFSETQRNKGNFPGRFSGRQFSNSRSEMNVSTLELGDSALYLCATSRLVSSAGELFFGEGSRLTVL.

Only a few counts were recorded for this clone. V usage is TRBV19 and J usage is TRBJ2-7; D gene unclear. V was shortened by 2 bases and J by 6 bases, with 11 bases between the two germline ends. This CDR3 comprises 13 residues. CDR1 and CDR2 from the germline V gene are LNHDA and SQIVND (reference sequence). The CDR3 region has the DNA TGTGCCAGTAGTATAATCCAGACTGGCGAGCAGTACTTC. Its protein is CASSIIQTGEQYF.

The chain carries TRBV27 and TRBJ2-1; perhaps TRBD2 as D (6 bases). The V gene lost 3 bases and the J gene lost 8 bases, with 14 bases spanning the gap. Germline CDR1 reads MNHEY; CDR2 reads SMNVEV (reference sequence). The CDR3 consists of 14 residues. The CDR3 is CASSFSGREYEQFF. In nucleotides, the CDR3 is TGTGCCAGCAGTTTTTCCGGGAGAGAATATGAGCAGTTCTTC.

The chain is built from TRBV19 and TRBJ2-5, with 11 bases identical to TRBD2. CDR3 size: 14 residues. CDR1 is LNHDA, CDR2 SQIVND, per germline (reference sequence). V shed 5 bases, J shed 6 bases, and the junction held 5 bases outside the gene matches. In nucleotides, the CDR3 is TGTGCCAGTAGTCTAGCGGGAGGCAGGAAGACCCAGTACTTC. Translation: CASSLAGGRKTQYF. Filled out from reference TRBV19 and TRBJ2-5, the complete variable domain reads DGGITQSPKYLFRKEGQNVTLSCEQNLNHDAMYWYRQDPGQGLRLIYYSQIVNDFQKGDIAEGYSVSREKKESFPLTVTSAQKNPTAFYLCASSLAGGRKTQYFGPGTRLLVL.

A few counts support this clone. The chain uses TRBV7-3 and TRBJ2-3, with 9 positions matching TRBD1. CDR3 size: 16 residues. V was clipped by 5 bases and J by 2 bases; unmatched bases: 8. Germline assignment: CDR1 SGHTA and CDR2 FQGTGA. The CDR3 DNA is TGTGCCAGCAGCCCGGGGACAGGGAGCCTCACAGATACGCAGTATTTT. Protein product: CASSPGTGSLTDTQYF.

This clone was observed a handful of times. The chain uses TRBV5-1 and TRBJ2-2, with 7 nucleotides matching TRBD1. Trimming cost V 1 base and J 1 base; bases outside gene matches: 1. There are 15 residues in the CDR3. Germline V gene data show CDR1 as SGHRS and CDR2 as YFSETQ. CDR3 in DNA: TGCGCCAGCAGCTTGACAGGGGAGAACACCGGGGAGCTGTTTTTT. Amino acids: CASSLTGENTGELFF.

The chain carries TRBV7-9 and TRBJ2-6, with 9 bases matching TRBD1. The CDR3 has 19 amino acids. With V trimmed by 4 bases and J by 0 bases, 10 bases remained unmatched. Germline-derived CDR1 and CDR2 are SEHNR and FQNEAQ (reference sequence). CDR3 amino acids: CASSSLRDRVNSGANVLTF. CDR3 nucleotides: TGTGCCAGCAGCTCCCTCCGGGACAGGGTAAACTCTGGGGCCAACGTCCTGACTTTC.

CDR3 region: CASSARTGGEAFF. The CDR3 coding sequence is TGTGCCAGCAGCGCTAGGACAGGCGGGGAGGCTTTCTTT. This chain uses TRBV7-2 with TRBJ1-1; TRBD1 aligns across 7 bases. Trimming at V came to 5 bases and at J to 11 bases, leaving 11 bases not matched to a gene. The CDR3 has 13 amino acids. Germline-derived CDR1 and CDR2 are SGHTA and FQGNSA.